This T cell receptor (beta chain) was sequenced during a study of T cell repertoires in cytomegalovirus infection. At the level of the study: Use of recently identified HLA-C-restricted and well-studied HLA-B-restricted CMV epitopes was part of the study. Carrying CMV and the relevant HLA type showed in public TCR beta signatures.

Per the germline V gene, CDR1 is SGHVT and CDR2 is SQSDAQ. CDR3 length: 15 amino acids. The trim removed 4 bases at V and 3 bases at J, leaving 9 bases unmatched. Details on this clonotype: Antigen: not known.

TCRdb analysed the reads with MiXCR anew, one entry per CDR3 protein. The sample has hundreds of thousands of distinct CDR3 sequences, roughly 46% seen once. This receptor was obtained from a human donor in good health (CMV status not recorded). Some clones in this sample may be carry-over from other donors' samples. The rearrangement joins TRBV7-4 to TRBJ2-7; 7 bases map to TRBD1. Sequencing was performed on cultured PBMCs, taken from culture after CMV antigen stimulation. Written as DNA, the CDR3 is TGTGCCAGCAGCTCTGCAGGGGGTTTAGGCTACGAGCAGTACTTC. It encodes CASSSAGGLGYEQYF.